Listed below are T cell receptor beta chains from one sample, sequenced in a study of TIL therapy for anti-PD-1-resistant metastatic lung cancer. Clones were read by immunoSEQ multiplex PCR, and TCRdb kept only the in-frame ones, dropping some. The sample includes about 45,000 clones, about 80% seen only once; the top ten take about 15%. The source was blood, collected at baseline. The receptors originated from a man between 65 and 80 years old with non-small cell lung cancer. The conserved cysteine and the conserved F or W are not part of the CDR3 here.

V: TRBV28
CDR3: ASSSTGSSYNEQF

V: TRBV11-2
CDR3: ASSFGQALAKNIQY

V: TRBV6-4
CDR3: ASSDSAGGSTDTQY

V: TRBV7-3
CDR3: ASSHDGNTEAF

V: TRBV28
CDR3: ASSLGALRGKSTGELF

V: TRBV2
CDR3: ASRGHLDNSPLH

V: TRBV6-1
CDR3: ASSEGGGGQYGYT

V: TRBV27
CDR3: ASSSGYEQY

V: TRBV29-1
CDR3: SVPTGTGGTDTQY

V: TRBV15
CDR3: ATSRDHVAGGQETQY

V: TRBV6-6
CDR3: ASSEREGGTDTQY

V: TRBV30
CDR3: AWSWGLNEKLF

V: TRBV19
CDR3: ASSKTVNYGYT

V: TRBV6-1
CDR3: ASSERDRTYGYT

V: TRBV6-1
CDR3: ATTGSRTTDTQY

V: TRBV9
CDR3: ASSPRTGSTDTQY

V: TRBV30
CDR3: AWSVSHRGNTEAF

V: TRBV6-1
CDR3: ASKQGLLYGYT

V: TRBV9
CDR3: ASSVSGNQPQH

V: TRBV9
CDR3: ASSVARGRPGELF

V: TRBV5-1
CDR3: ASSWGDRGSEKLF

V: TRBV5-3
CDR3: ARRINGGTGELF

V: TRBV19
CDR3: ASRAGLAASGEETQY

V: TRBV5-4
CDR3: ASTPTGTKNIQY

V: TRBV18
CDR3: ASSPPRTTF

V: TRBV30
CDR3: AWSWRGSSGRLRGETQY

V: TRBV7-3
CDR3: ASSLGPLAEQF

V: TRBV15
CDR3: ATSREGVGGTGNTIY

V: TRBV7-6
CDR3: ASSLVGQGGTEAF

V: TRBV28
CDR3: ASSLGAPGQGGGETQY

V: TRBV7-2
CDR3: ASSFDRNYEQY

V: TRBV11-2
CDR3: ASSDPTSTGLNTEAF

V: TRBV5-4
CDR3: ASSKQGATTDTQY

V: TRBV5-1
CDR3: ASSQGTSGSLFQETQY

V: TRBV19
CDR3: ASSMRERGDTQY

V: TRBV19
CDR3: ASSTVTGTGAYSNQPQH

V: TRBV7-8
CDR3: ASSLDGTSGREQF

V: TRBV7-3
CDR3: ASSLTLAGYNEQF

V: TRBV19
CDR3: ASSIGASGSTDTQY

V: TRBV2
CDR3: ASSGYYEQY

V: TRBV7-9
CDR3: ASSYGQGNNYGYT

V: TRBV5-1
CDR3: ASSLGPNQPQH

V: TRBV29-1
CDR3: SVDSDRSFNEQF

V: TRBV11-2
CDR3: ASSLFSGRETQY

V: TRBV19
CDR3: ASSIPPRGQGNTGELF

V: TRBV25-1
CDR3: ASSDTGWGQETQY

V: TRBV30
CDR3: AWSSGEAGNTIY

V: TRBV18
CDR3: ASSPTTANDGYT

V: TRBV5-1
CDR3: ASSLDRGWAKNIQY

V: TRBV10-2
CDR3: ASSSGSDEQF